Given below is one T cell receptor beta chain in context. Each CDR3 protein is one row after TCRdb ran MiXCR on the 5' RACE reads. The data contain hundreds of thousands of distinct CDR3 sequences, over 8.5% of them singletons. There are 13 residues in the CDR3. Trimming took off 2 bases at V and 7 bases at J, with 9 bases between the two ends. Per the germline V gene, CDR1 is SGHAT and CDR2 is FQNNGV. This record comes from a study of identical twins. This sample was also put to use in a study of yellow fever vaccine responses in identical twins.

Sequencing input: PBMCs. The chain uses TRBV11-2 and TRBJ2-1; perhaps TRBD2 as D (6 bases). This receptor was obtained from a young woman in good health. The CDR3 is CASSLPGVNEQFF. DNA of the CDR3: TGTGCCAGCAGCTTACCGGGGGTGAATGAGCAGTTCTTC.